These 17 T cell receptor beta chains originate from one sample sequenced in a study of lymphopenia after photon versus proton radiotherapy. Assay used: immunoSEQ multiplex PCR; TCRdb lists only in-frame clones, some missing. The sample lists under 70,000 clones; 85% to 95% were seen once. This specimen consisted of peripheral blood, obtained from a patient treated with photon-based radiotherapy. The receptors shown here come from a woman between 40 and 55 years old with cholangiocarcinoma.

The chain joins TRBV18 to TRBJ1-1; TRBD1 is a possible D gene (6 bases). Germline V lookup: CDR1 KGHSH, CDR2 LQKENI. Trimming pared 1 base from V and 1 base from J, leaving 19 bases between. The CDR3 spans 18 residues. For the CDR3, the DNA is TGTGCCAGCTCACCACTTCCAGGGACACCCCGGGAGAACACTGAAGCTTTCTTT. Translation: CASSPLPGTPRENTEAFF. The full variable domain, its missing parts supplied by reference TRBV18 and TRBJ1-1, is NAGVMQNPRHLVRRRGQEARLRCSPMKGHSHVYWYRQLPEEGLKFMVYLQKENIIDESGMPKERFSAEFPKEGPSILRIQQVVRGDSAAYFCASSPLPGTPRENTEAFFGQGTRLTVV.

V is TRBV6-1 and J is TRBJ1-5; TRBD1 might be the D (6 bases). CDR3 length: 15 residues. CDR1 is MNHNS and CDR2 is SASEGT in the germline V gene. Trimming took off 7 bases at V and 4 bases at J, with 17 bases between the two ends. The CDR3: CASTPGGAGNQPQHF. Here the CDR3 DNA reads TGTGCCAGCACCCCGGGGGGGGCAGGGAATCAGCCCCAGCATTTT.

The V gene is TRBV27, the J gene TRBJ1-5, with D possibly being TRBD1 (5 bases). Germline CDR1 MNHEY, CDR2 SMNVEV (reference sequence). Deletions cut 2 bases from V and 6 bases from J, with 11 bases between. This CDR3 comprises 14 residues. Written as DNA, the CDR3 is TGTGCCAGCAGTTTAAGCAGGGATGGTCAGCCCCAGCATTTT. Translation: CASSLSRDGQPQHF.

In its sample, this clone was seen a few times. The genes are TRBV7-9 and TRBJ2-7; 10 positions match TRBD2. Germline V gene lookup returns CDR1 SEHNR and CDR2 FQNEAQ (reference sequence). This CDR3 is 13 amino acids long. V lost 8 bases and J lost 7; bases outside the gene matches: 8. CDR3 amino acids: CASGLAEGGEQYF. CDR3 nucleotides: TGTGCCAGCGGACTAGCGGAGGGAGGAGAGCAGTACTTC.

This chain's CDR3 is CASSQGPISGNTIYF. The CDR3 nucleotides read TGCGCCAGCAGCCAGGGGCCGATCTCTGGAAACACCATATATTTT. The chain joins TRBV4-1 to TRBJ1-3; D might be TRBD1 (5 bases). The germline V and J ends were trimmed by 3 bases and 0 bases, with 9 bases remaining between them. The CDR3 spans 15 residues. Germline CDR1 MGHRA, CDR2 YSYEKL.

This clone has a single count. This chain uses TRBV5-4 with TRBJ1-3, with a weak D call TRBD1 (6 bases). CDR3 length equals 14 residues. V was shortened by 0 bases and J by 2 bases, with 6 bases between the two germline ends. Germline V CDR1 and CDR2: SGHNT, YYREEE (reference sequence). This CDR3 reads CASSLDRAGNTIYF. CDR3 DNA sequence: TGTGCCAGCAGCTTGGACAGGGCTGGAAACACCATATATTTT.

The table lists this clone with a count of one. The rearrangement links TRBV4-2 to TRBJ1-2; no clear D. Trimming removed 1 base from V and 8 bases from J, with 11 bases in between. The CDR3 consists of 13 residues. CDR1 LGHNA and CDR2 YNFKEQ come from the germline V gene. The CDR3 is CASSQVIAEGYTF. CDR3 coding DNA: TGTGCCAGCAGCCAAGTAATCGCGGAAGGCTACACCTTC.

This clone was found once. The CDR3 reads CASSPLAGGTDTQYF. The DNA of the CDR3 is TGTGCCAGCAGCCCCCTAGCGGGGGGCACAGATACGCAGTATTTT. V gene TRBV7-6 combines with J gene TRBJ2-3; 10 nucleotides match TRBD2. From germline, CDR1 is SGHVS and CDR2 FNYEAQ. This CDR3 comprises 15 residues. J lost 1 base, V lost 5 bases, and 3 bases had no gene match.

The rearrangement joins TRBV10-3 to TRBJ2-3, with 12 bases matching TRBD2. The germline V gene encodes CDR1 ENHRY and CDR2 SYGVKD. The CDR3 length is 17 residues. With V trimmed by 2 bases and J by 7 bases, 10 bases remained unmatched. The CDR3, as DNA: TGTGCCATCAGTGAGGAGCTAGCGGGAGGGCCATTAAATACGCAGTATTTT. This gives the protein CAISEELAGGPLNTQYF.

V and J are TRBV28 and TRBJ1-2; D perhaps matches TRBD1 (5 bases). V lost 4 bases to trimming and J lost 3 bases, with 12 bases between them. CDR1 MDHEN and CDR2 SYDVKM come from the germline V gene. The CDR3 runs 14 residues. The chain's CDR3 is CASSYQGGHYGYTF. The CDR3 DNA reads TGTGCCAGCAGTTACCAGGGAGGGCACTATGGCTACACCTTC.

The gene calls are TRBV6-1 and TRBJ2-2; D may be TRBD2 (6 bases). V was shortened by 8 bases and J by 7 bases, with 17 bases between the two germline ends. This CDR3 is 14 amino acids long. Germline CDR1 and CDR2: MNHNS and SASEGT. DNA for the CDR3: TGTGCCAGCGGAGGGGCAGGGTGGGACGGGGAGCTGTTTTTT. Translating gives CASGGAGWDGELFF.

This clone is a singleton in its sample. V usage is TRBV30 and J usage is TRBJ1-5; D not certain. Trimming shortened V by 1 base and J by 7 bases, and 8 bases separated the two germline ends. The CDR3 contains 12 residues. Germline V gives CDR1 GTSNPN, CDR2 SVGIG (reference sequence). Here the CDR3 reads CAWSDPVQPQHF. The CDR3 coding sequence is TGTGCCTGGAGTGATCCGGTACAGCCCCAGCATTTT. Full variable domain (remainder filled in from reference TRBV30 and TRBJ1-5): SQTIHQWPATLVQPVGSPLSLECTVEGTSNPNLYWYRQAAGRGLQLLFYSVGIGQISSEVPQNLSASRPQDRQFILSSKKLLLSDSGFYLCAWSDPVQPQHFGDGTRLSIL.

This chain uses TRBV7-8 with TRBJ1-1; D is unresolved. Germline CDR1 reads SGHVS; CDR2 reads FQNEAQ. Trimming left V 5 bases short and J 3 bases short, with 16 bases between. The CDR3 is made up of 15 amino acids. CDR3 loop: CASSKNPESDTEAFF. CDR3 nucleotide sequence: TGTGCCAGCAGCAAGAACCCCGAGTCGGACACTGAAGCTTTCTTT.

The chain links TRBV30 to TRBJ1-4; 7 positions agree with TRBD1. Germline lookup yields CDR1 GTSNPN and CDR2 SVGIG (reference sequence). CDR3 size: 12 residues. The junction had 9 bases not matched to a gene; V was cut back by 5 bases and J by 12 bases. CDR3 nucleotides: TGTGCCTGGGGACAACAGGGGCCAGAACTGTTTTTT. Amino acid sequence: CAWGQQGPELFF.

V and J are TRBV28 and TRBJ1-2; weak D call: TRBD1 (5 bases). CDR1 and CDR2 (germline): MDHEN, SYDVKM. The CDR3 covers 14 residues. V was pared by 5 bases and J by 0 bases, with 10 bases between. The CDR3 sequence is CASSTGTANYGYTF. CDR3 DNA sequence: TGTGCCAGCAGTACCGGGACGGCTAACTATGGCTACACCTTC.

The V call is TRBV2, the J call TRBJ2-7; tentative D call: TRBD2 (6 bases). This CDR3 region has 18 residues. The V gene lost 2 bases and the J gene lost 1 base, with 21 bases spanning the gap. Germline V gene data show CDR1 as SNHLY and CDR2 as FYNNEI. CDR3 region: CASSEWVSGEVSSYEQYF. The DNA for the CDR3 is TGTGCCAGCAGTGAATGGGTTAGCGGAGAGGTTTCTTCCTACGAGCAGTACTTC.

This rearrangement joins TRBV7-3 to TRBJ2-3; D is unclear. CDR3 length equals 12 residues. Trimming cost V 4 bases and J 8 bases, with 10 bases left between them. Germline V lookup: CDR1 SGHTA, CDR2 FQGTGA. CDR3 residues: CASSSERATQYF. CDR3 DNA sequence: TGTGCCAGCAGCTCAGAGAGAGCTACGCAGTATTTT. The complete variable domain, with remaining parts taken from reference TRBV7-3 and TRBJ2-3, reads GAGVSQTPSNKVTEKGKYVELRCDPISGHTALYWYRQSLGQGPEFLIYFQGTGAADDSGLPNDRFFAVRPEGSVSTLKIQRTERGDSAVYLCASSSERATQYFGPGTRLTVL.